This TCR beta chain was captured in a study of cytomegalovirus exposure and HLA in healthy donors. Study at large: Some 85 million unique TCRs, all from HLA-typed donors, were included in an early release of the data.

Comments on this clone: The antigen is undetermined.

Study results and limitations: Testing in vitro showed a few CMV-associated chains specific for CMV antigens.

This CDR3 has 14 residues. V was clipped by 2 bases and J by 2 bases, with 8 bases between them. Germline-derived CDR1 and CDR2 are LGHNT and FRNRAP. This PCR relied on a set of 60 Vbeta primers and 13 Jbeta primers. Sequencing was performed with immunoSEQ multiplex PCR; in TCRdb, only in-frame clones are kept and a portion is missing. This sample has approximately 90,000 clones, with about 85% found just once. The TCR comes from a man aged 40-50 years in good health and CMV-seropositive. The sample taken for sequencing was PBMCs. J is TRBJ2-3 and V is TRBV12-5; D is uncertain. The CDR3: CASGLTDPTDTQYF. The CDR3 bases are TGTGCTAGTGGTTTGACAGACCCCACAGATACGCAGTATTTT.